The 6 T cell receptor beta chains below all came from one sample that was sequenced in a study of blood T cell repertoires in COVID-19. The repertoire was sequenced with immunoSEQ multiplex PCR; TCRdb's copy has only in-frame clones and lacks some. The table records over 150,000 clones, around 83% of them present only once. The specimen sequenced was peripheral blood. These receptors originate from a woman between 55 and 75 years old with acute or convalescent COVID-19.

The chain employs TRBV7-9 and TRBJ2-7; TRBD1 might be the D (5 bases). This CDR3 spans 13 amino acids. Per germline, CDR1 SEHNR and CDR2 FQNEAQ (reference sequence). Between the trimmed V and J ends, which lost 2 bases and 11 bases, there was a span of 16 bases. In DNA, the CDR3 is TGTGCCAGCAGCTTATTGCAGGGCGGCGAAAAGTACGTC. Amino acids: CASSLLQGGEKYV.

The CDR3 DNA reads as TGTGCCAGCAGCTTAACAGGAATCTACGAGCAGTACTTC. Its translation is CASSLTGIYEQYF. The chain joins TRBV5-8 to TRBJ2-7; a possible D gene is TRBD1 (5 bases). Germline CDR1 is SGHTS and CDR2 is YDEGEE. The CDR3 is made up of 13 amino acids. V was trimmed by 2 bases and J by 3 bases, leaving 9 bases between them.

This sequence joins TRBV3-1 (or the pseudogene TRBV3-2) and TRBJ1-2; the D is unclear. Per the germline V gene, CDR1 is LGHDT and CDR2 is YNNKEL (reference sequence). The CDR3 is 15 amino acids. V was shortened by 0 bases and J by 8 bases, with 16 bases between the two germline ends. CDR3 DNA sequence: TGTGCCAGCAGCCAAGAACCCCCAGGTTTTTGGGGCTACACCTTC. This codes for CASSQEPPGFWGYTF.

This clone was counted a single time. The gene calls are TRBV14 and TRBJ1-6; 8 nucleotides line up with TRBD1. V lost 4 bases to trimming and J lost 0 bases; unmatched junction nucleotides: 5. This CDR3 has 17 residues. Per germline, CDR1 SGHDN and CDR2 FVKESK. In nucleotides, the CDR3 is TGTGCCAGCAGCCCGCGACAGGGGCACTCCTATAATTCACCCCTCCACTTT. Translation: CASSPRQGHSYNSPLHF. Filled out from reference TRBV14 and TRBJ1-6, the complete variable domain reads EAGVTQFPSHSVIEKGQTVTLRCDPISGHDNLYWYRRVMGKEIKFLLHFVKESKQDESGMPNNRFLAERTGGTYSTLKVQPAELEDSGVYFCASSPRQGHSYNSPLHFGNGTRLTVT.

The chain uses TRBV10-3 and TRBJ1-2, with TRBD1 matching 7 bases. The CDR3 spans 15 residues. CDR1 and CDR2 (germline): ENHRY, SYGVKD. Trimming removed 3 bases from V and 4 bases from J; junction bases left unmatched: 8. CDR3 in amino acids: CAISEGPDRVYGYTF. In DNA form, the CDR3 reads TGTGCCATCAGTGAAGGGCCTGACAGGGTCTATGGCTACACCTTC.

Here the CDR3 DNA reads TGTGCCAGCAGTGAAGATGGAGCTAACTATGGCTACACCTTC. It specifies CASSEDGANYGYTF. The gene calls are TRBV6-1 and TRBJ1-2, with no clear D. This CDR3 contains 14 residues. The V gene lost 1 base and the J gene lost 0 bases, with 6 bases spanning the gap. Germline CDR1 reads MNHNS; CDR2 reads SASEGT.